This TCR beta chain stems from a study of human T cells and chemical hapten exposure. Whole-study results and caveats: Patch test score rose with PT1 expanded TCRs, significant at 8, 16, 32, not 4.

CDR1 SNHLY and CDR2 FYNNEI come from the germline V gene. The CDR3 length is 16 residues. Trimming shortened V by 10 bases and J by 0 bases, and 18 bases separated the two germline ends. Library construction involved attaching unique molecular identifiers to individual cDNA molecules, which allowed quantitative, reproducible TCR counting. TCRdb reprocessed the RACE reads with MiXCR, giving one entry per CDR3 protein. The table lists about 90,000 distinct CDR3 sequences, approximately 10% of them singletons. Regarding time point: patch test 3, about 24 weeks after DPC sensitization. As to treatment: therapeutic diphenylcyclopropenone sensitization with weekly scalp DPC. This clonotype was detected a few times. Its antigen is not identified.

J is TRBJ2-2 and V is TRBV2; tentatively, D is TRBD2 (5 bases). The specimen was whole blood, collected in connection with sensitization to the hapten diphenylcyclopropenone (DPC). The sequence was collected from a woman in her thirties with alopecia areata. Some clones in this sample may be carry-over from other donors' samples. CDR3 coding DNA: TGTGCCAACAAGCCGGGAAGAAACCCGAACACCGGGGAGCTGTTTTTT. This gives the protein CANKPGRNPNTGELFF.